Sequencing of this TCR beta chain was carried out in a study of graft-versus-host responses after intestinal transplantation. Background on the study: Recipients received multivisceral, liver-intestinal, or isolated intestinal transplants.

Profiling relied on immunoSEQ multiplex PCR, and the TCRdb table lists in-frame clones only, not all of them. The sample lists approximately 81,000 clones, roughly 87% occurring once. With respect to this clone: Its matching antigen is unknown.

Germline CDR1 and CDR2: MNHEY and SMNVEV (reference sequence). CDR3 length: 15 residues. Trimming cost V 3 bases and J 3 bases; bases outside gene matches: 6. The specimen comprised unstimulated CD8+ T cells sorted from spleen or lymph node cells, sampled before transplant. This clonotype was obtained from a human donor who was the organ donor for an intestinal transplant. The chain links TRBV27 to TRBJ1-1; 8 nucleotides match TRBD1. The CDR3 region has the DNA TGTGCCAGCAGTTTCTCCAGGGGGCGGTACACTGAAGCTTTCTTT. It codes for CASSFSRGRYTEAFF.